The rows below give T cell receptor beta chains drawn from one sample of a study of regulatory T cells in long-lasting Graves disease. One entry per CDR3 protein results from TCRdb running MiXCR on the multiplex PCR reads. The sample holds 600,000 to 800,000 distinct CDR3 sequences; 25% to 35% are singletons and the top ten take 42%. This material consisted of peripheral blood mononuclear cells (PBMCs), taken when the disease was refractory, from a patient treated with antithyroid drugs. The receptor set was obtained from a female donor with Graves disease. Both conserved end residues are part of each CDR3. D genes are given only for firm matches. Expanded clones get a size class; other rows say once, few or many, or leave the size out.

CDR3 protein	CDR3 DNA	J gene	clone size	D gene	V gene
CASSIGVNTGELFF	TGTGCCAGCAGCATCGGGGTTAACACCGGGGAGCTGTTTTTT	TRBJ2-2	-	-	TRBV5-6
CASSSSGTGYSTEAFF	TGTGCCAGCAGCTCCTCCGGGACAGGGTATAGTACTGAAGCTTTCTTT	TRBJ1-1	-	TRBD1	TRBV5-6
CASSYLAGGSNYGYTF	TGTGCCAGCAGTTACTTGGCAGGGGGCTCCAACTATGGCTACACCTTC	TRBJ1-2	many	TRBD1	TRBV6-9
CSAMLVGQGFGETQYF	TGCAGTGCTATGCTAGTAGGACAGGGGTTCGGCGAGACCCAGTACTTC	TRBJ2-5	many	TRBD1	TRBV20-1
CASSQGQGVMNTEAFF	TGTGCCAGCAGCCAAGGACAGGGTGTAATGAACACTGAAGCTTTCTTT	TRBJ1-1	-	TRBD1	TRBV4-2
CASSVGGASGEKLFF	TGTGCCAGCAGCGTTGGGGGGGCCTCCGGTGAAAAACTGTTTTTT	TRBJ1-4	-	-	TRBV6-2/TRBV6-3
CASGRGRSEQYF	TGTGCCAGCGGCCGGGGCCGGAGCGAGCAGTACTTC	TRBJ2-7	few	-	TRBV2
CASSQAPFYGYTF	TGTGCCAGCAGTCAGGCACCCTTCTATGGCTACACCTTC	TRBJ1-2	many	-	TRBV2
CSAFPRDRTFPTEAFF	TGCAGTGCTTTTCCTAGGGACAGAACCTTTCCCACTGAAGCTTTCTTT	TRBJ1-1	few	TRBD1	TRBV20-1
CASTDPGHGNTIYF	TGTGCCAGCACTGACCCAGGGCATGGAAACACCATATATTTT	TRBJ1-3	-	-	TRBV6-1
CASSLQGDSNQPQHF	TGCGCCAGCAGCTTACAGGGCGATAGCAATCAGCCCCAGCATTTT	TRBJ1-5	few	-	TRBV5-1
CASGRGLGEQYF	TGTGCCTCTGGCAGGGGGCTGGGGGAGCAGTACTTC	TRBJ2-7	-	TRBD1	TRBV28
CASIVGGAGANVLTF	TGTGCCAGCATCGTTGGTGGGGCTGGGGCCAACGTCCTGACTTTC	TRBJ2-6	-	-	TRBV11-2
CATEGGGNYGYTF	TGTGCCACGGAAGGTGGAGGGAACTATGGCTACACCTTC	TRBJ1-2	many	-	TRBV2
CASSPGTGGSLTEAFF	TGTGCCAGCTCACCTGGGACAGGGGGCTCCCTCACTGAAGCTTTCTTT	TRBJ1-1	-	TRBD1	TRBV7-3
CATSQQGEDYEQYF	TGTGCCACCAGCCAACAGGGGGAGGACTACGAGCAGTACTTC	TRBJ2-7	many	TRBD1	TRBV15
CSAERGLFRYEQYF	TGCAGTGCGGAAAGGGGGCTTTTTAGGTACGAGCAGTACTTC	TRBJ2-7	few	TRBD1	TRBV20-1
CASSSAGWYGETGGEETQYF	TGTGCCAGCAGCTCGGCCGGTTGGTATGGGGAGACAGGGGGCGAGGAGACCCAGTACTTC	TRBJ2-5	-	TRBD1	TRBV7-9
CASSPQVFSRGTEAFF	TGTGCCAGCAGCCCCCAGGTTTTTTCGAGGGGCACTGAAGCTTTCTTT	TRBJ1-1	-	-	TRBV3-1
CASRRQTNYGYTF	TGTGCCAGCAGGAGACAGACCAACTATGGCTACACCTTC	TRBJ1-2	few	-	TRBV6-2/TRBV6-3
CAPDREYNEQFF	TGTGCACCAGACAGGGAGTACAATGAGCAGTTCTTC	TRBJ2-1	-	TRBD1	TRBV5-5
CASSLATGGSGNTIYF	TGTGCCAGCAGTTTAGCGACAGGGGGCTCTGGAAACACCATATATTTT	TRBJ1-3	few	TRBD1	TRBV12-3/TRBV12-4
CASSVHQPQHF	TGTGCCAGCAGCGTGCATCAGCCCCAGCATTTT	TRBJ1-5	-	-	TRBV5-8
CASSFGNIAGNTIYF	TGTGCCAGCAGCTTTGGCAACATCGCTGGAAACACCATATATTTT	TRBJ1-3	few	-	TRBV11-2
CASSRPGQGNEKLFF	TGTGCCAGCAGCCGACCGGGACAGGGGAATGAAAAACTGTTTTTT	TRBJ1-4	few	TRBD1	TRBV3-1
CASSLRLTGASSPLHF	TGTGCCAGCAGTTTACGCCTGACAGGGGCTTCTTCACCCCTCCACTTT	TRBJ1-6	many	TRBD1	TRBV27
CASRRDGQGPQHF	TGTGCCAGCAGGCGGGACGGACAGGGGCCCCAGCATTTT	TRBJ1-5	-	TRBD1	TRBV28
CASSLIGTGDLITEAFF	TGCGCCAGCAGCTTGATAGGGACAGGGGATCTGATTACTGAAGCTTTCTTT	TRBJ1-1	-	TRBD1	TRBV5-1
CSVVYGYTF	TGCAGCGTAGTCTATGGCTACACCTTC	TRBJ1-2	-	-	TRBV29-1
CASSSSGGLPRNYGYTF	TGTGCCAGCAGCTCCTCTGGGGGGCTCCCCCGGAACTATGGCTACACCTTC	TRBJ1-2	-	-	TRBV7-9
CASSYYPGQVLNYGYTF	TGTGCCAGCAGTTACTACCCGGGACAGGTCCTTAACTATGGCTACACCTTC	TRBJ1-2	-	TRBD1	TRBV6-5
CASSQSWDHNEKLFF	TGTGCCAGCAGCCAGAGTTGGGATCATAATGAAAAACTGTTTTTT	TRBJ1-4	-	-	TRBV7-9
CASSQDPGLGETQYF	TGTGCCAGCAGCCAAGATCCGGGACTAGGAGAGACCCAGTACTTC	TRBJ2-5	-	TRBD2	TRBV3-1
CSVGRGPMGEKLFF	TGCAGCGTCGGGCGAGGACCTATGGGCGAAAAACTGTTTTTT	TRBJ1-4	few	-	TRBV29-1
CASSVDRVGNQPQHF	TGTGCCAGTAGTGTCGACAGGGTAGGCAATCAGCCCCAGCATTTT	TRBJ1-5	-	TRBD1	TRBV19
CASSGLDRDLYGYTF	TGTGCCAGCAGTGGGCTAGACAGGGACCTCTATGGCTACACCTTC	TRBJ1-2	many	TRBD1	TRBV2
CASSFTPNYGYTF	TGTGCCAGCAGTTTTACACCGAACTATGGCTACACCTTC	TRBJ1-2	-	-	TRBV28
CASREVGYGYTF	TGTGCCAGCCGGGAGGTGGGGTATGGCTACACCTTC	TRBJ1-2	many	-	TRBV27
CASLGLEQYF	TGTGCCAGCCTGGGTCTAGAGCAGTACTTC	TRBJ2-7	-	-	TRBV2
CASSLEGRASSGYTF	TGCGCCAGCAGCTTGGAGGGGCGCGCTAGCTCAGGCTACACCTTC	TRBJ1-2	few	-	TRBV5-1
CSASGGVVRNQPQHF	TGCAGTGCTTCCGGAGGGGTTGTCCGGAATCAGCCCCAGCATTTT	TRBJ1-5	-	-	TRBV20-1
CASSQDREQGVRSPLHF	TGCGCCAGCAGCCAAGATCGAGAACAGGGGGTAAGGTCACCCCTCCACTTT	TRBJ1-6	few	TRBD1	TRBV4-1
CAISIQGEGYGYTF	TGTGCCATCAGCATACAGGGGGAAGGCTATGGCTACACCTTC	TRBJ1-2	-	TRBD1	TRBV10-3